This T cell receptor beta chain came from a study of human T cells and chemical hapten exposure. The wider study: Across the whole study, which lasted roughly 24 weeks, patients were given diphenylcyclopropenone on the scalp once a week.

The CDR3 covers 11 residues. The V end lost 8 bases, the J end lost 9 bases, and 11 bases lay between the germline ends. Time point in this sample: pre-sensitization, week 0. Treatment of the sample: therapeutic diphenylcyclopropenone sensitization with weekly scalp DPC. MiXCR was run by TCRdb on the RACE reads, yielding one entry per CDR3 protein. The profile shows about 380,000 distinct CDR3 sequences, around 5.5% of them singletons. Sequenced here: whole blood, sampled in connection with sensitization to the hapten diphenylcyclopropenone (DPC). The chain couples TRBV12-3 or TRBV12-4 to TRBJ1-5; D perhaps matches TRBD1 (5 bases). The TCR was taken from a woman aged 45 to 65 with alopecia areata. Some clones in this sample may be carry-over from other donors' samples. The CDR3, as DNA: TGTGCCAGCGGGTCGGGGGTGCCCCAGCATTTT. Its translation: CASGSGVPQHF.